The rows below give T cell receptor beta chains drawn from one sample of a study of T cell responses to AZD1222 COVID-19 vaccine. TCRdb's copy holds only in-frame clones and misses some; the assay was immunoSEQ multiplex PCR. The sample records some 150,000 clones, more than 85% being singletons. The sample was peripheral blood, taken on day 0 of AZD1222 vaccination. The receptors derive from an adult in good health. The CDR3 runs from the conserved cysteine through the conserved F or W.

j_call: TRBJ1-4
v_call: TRBV6-7
cdr3_aa: CASRILTAGGSNEKLFF

j_call: TRBJ1-2
v_call: TRBV4-2
cdr3_aa: CASSQDTGDSYGYTF

j_call: TRBJ2-1
v_call: TRBV11-3
cdr3_aa: CASSLARITNEQFF

j_call: TRBJ2-7
v_call: TRBV6-5
cdr3_aa: CASMSGPYEQYF

j_call: TRBJ1-2
v_call: TRBV7-2
cdr3_aa: CASSLALQGGYGYTF

j_call: TRBJ2-3
v_call: TRBV28
cdr3_aa: CASSSPTRGGATITDTQYF

j_call: TRBJ2-6
v_call: TRBV5-1
cdr3_aa: CASSLDGGTYRSGANVLTF

j_call: TRBJ1-2
v_call: TRBV18
cdr3_aa: CASSPRDLLYGYTF

j_call: TRBJ2-1
v_call: TRBV5-1
cdr3_aa: CASSLAGYDEQFF

j_call: TRBJ1-2
v_call: TRBV28
cdr3_aa: CASSWQGIVPYGYTF

j_call: TRBJ2-2
v_call: TRBV9
cdr3_aa: CASSAGLASMAGELFF

j_call: TRBJ1-3
v_call: TRBV30
cdr3_aa: CAWSVGDTIYF

j_call: TRBJ1-3
v_call: TRBV30
cdr3_aa: CAWEAGGHSGNTIYF

j_call: TRBJ1-1
v_call: TRBV18
cdr3_aa: CASSPDTEAFF

j_call: TRBJ1-5
v_call: TRBV28
cdr3_aa: CASSVFTGPSNQPQHF

j_call: TRBJ2-7
v_call: TRBV7-8
cdr3_aa: CASTSRGGGSSYEQYF

j_call: TRBJ1-2
v_call: TRBV6-5
cdr3_aa: CASSPLGQDVYGYTF

j_call: TRBJ1-1
v_call: TRBV5-1
cdr3_aa: CASSLEFHRNTEAFF

j_call: TRBJ2-1
v_call: TRBV6-4
cdr3_aa: CASSDSTSGSNEQFF

j_call: TRBJ2-5
v_call: TRBV19
cdr3_aa: CASSIGVAGQGQETQYF

j_call: TRBJ2-6
v_call: TRBV5-1
cdr3_aa: CASSSAGAGANVLTF

j_call: TRBJ1-5
v_call: TRBV19
cdr3_aa: CASSIRDRDQPQHF

j_call: TRBJ2-1
v_call: TRBV4-2
cdr3_aa: CASSQDIIYNEQFF

j_call: TRBJ1-3
v_call: TRBV6-4
cdr3_aa: CASTAYPATGIGNTIYF

j_call: TRBJ2-7
v_call: TRBV4-2
cdr3_aa: CASSQGSGESYEQYF